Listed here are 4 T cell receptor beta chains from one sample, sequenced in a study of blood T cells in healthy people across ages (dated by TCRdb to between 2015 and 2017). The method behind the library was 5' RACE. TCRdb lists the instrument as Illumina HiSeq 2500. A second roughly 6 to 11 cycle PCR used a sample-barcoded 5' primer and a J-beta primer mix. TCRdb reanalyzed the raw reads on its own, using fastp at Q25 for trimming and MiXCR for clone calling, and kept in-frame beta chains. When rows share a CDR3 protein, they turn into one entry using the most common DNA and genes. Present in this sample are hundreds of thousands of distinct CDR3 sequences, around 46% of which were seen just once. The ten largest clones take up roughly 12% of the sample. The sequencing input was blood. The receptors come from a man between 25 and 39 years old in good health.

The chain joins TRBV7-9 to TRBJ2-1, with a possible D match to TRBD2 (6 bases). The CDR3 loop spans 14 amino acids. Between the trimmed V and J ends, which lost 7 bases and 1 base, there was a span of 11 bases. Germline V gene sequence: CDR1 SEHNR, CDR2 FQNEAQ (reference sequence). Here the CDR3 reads CASNPGLSYNEQFF. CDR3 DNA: TGTGCCAGCAACCCGGGACTTTCCTACAATGAGCAGTTCTTC. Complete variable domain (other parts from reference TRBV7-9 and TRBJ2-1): DTGVSQNPRHKITKRGQNVTFRCDPISEHNRLYWYRQTLGQGPEFLTYFQNEAQLEKSRLLSDRFSAERPKGSFSTLEIQRTEQGDSAMYLCASNPGLSYNEQFFGPGTRLTVL.

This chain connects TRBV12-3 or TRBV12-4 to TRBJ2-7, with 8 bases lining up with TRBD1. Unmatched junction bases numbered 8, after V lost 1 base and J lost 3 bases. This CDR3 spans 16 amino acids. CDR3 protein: CASSLVQGALGYEQYF. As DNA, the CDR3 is TGTGCCAGCAGTTTAGTCCAGGGGGCGCTGGGCTACGAGCAGTACTTC.

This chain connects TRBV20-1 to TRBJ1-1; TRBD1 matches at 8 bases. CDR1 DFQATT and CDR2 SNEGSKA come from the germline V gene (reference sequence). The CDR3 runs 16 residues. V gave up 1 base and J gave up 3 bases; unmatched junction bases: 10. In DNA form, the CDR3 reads TGCAGTGCTAGAGGGCCCCCGGGACAGGTTTACACTGAAGCTTTCTTT. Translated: CSARGPPGQVYTEAFF.

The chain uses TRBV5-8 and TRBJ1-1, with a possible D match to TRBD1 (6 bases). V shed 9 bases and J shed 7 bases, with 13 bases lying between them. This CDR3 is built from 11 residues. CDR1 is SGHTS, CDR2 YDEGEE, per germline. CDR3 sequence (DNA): TGTGCCACCCGCAGGGGAATTGAAGCTTTCTTT. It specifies CATRRGIEAFF.